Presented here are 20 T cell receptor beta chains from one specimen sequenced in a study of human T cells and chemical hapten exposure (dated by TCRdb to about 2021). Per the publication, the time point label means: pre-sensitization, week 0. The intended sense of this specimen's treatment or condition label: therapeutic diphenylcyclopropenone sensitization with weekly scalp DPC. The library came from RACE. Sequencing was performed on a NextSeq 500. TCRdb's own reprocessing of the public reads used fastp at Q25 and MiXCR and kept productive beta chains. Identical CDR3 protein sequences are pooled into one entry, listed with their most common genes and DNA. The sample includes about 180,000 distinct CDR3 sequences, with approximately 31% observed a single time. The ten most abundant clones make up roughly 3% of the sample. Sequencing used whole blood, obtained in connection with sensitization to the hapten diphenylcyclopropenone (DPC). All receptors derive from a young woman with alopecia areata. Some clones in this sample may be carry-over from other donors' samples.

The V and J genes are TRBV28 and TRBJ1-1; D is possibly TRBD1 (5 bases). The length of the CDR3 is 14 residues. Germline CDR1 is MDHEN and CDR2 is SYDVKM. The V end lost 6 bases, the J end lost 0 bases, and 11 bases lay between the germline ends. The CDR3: CASRIGHLNTEAFF. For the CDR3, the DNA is TGTGCCAGCAGGATAGGACACCTGAACACTGAAGCTTTCTTT.

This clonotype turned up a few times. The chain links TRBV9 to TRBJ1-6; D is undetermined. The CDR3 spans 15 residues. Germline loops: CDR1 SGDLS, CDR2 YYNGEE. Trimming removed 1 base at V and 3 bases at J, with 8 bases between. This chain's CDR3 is CASSVSGVYNSPLHF. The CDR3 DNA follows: TGTGCCAGCAGCGTATCCGGGGTCTATAATTCACCCCTCCACTTT.

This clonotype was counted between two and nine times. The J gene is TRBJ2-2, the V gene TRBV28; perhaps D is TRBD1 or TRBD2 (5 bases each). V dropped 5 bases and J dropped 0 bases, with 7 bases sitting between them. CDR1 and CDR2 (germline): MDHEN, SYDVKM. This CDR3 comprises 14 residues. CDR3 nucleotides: TGTGCCAGCAGTCAGGGACCGAACACCGGGGAGCTGTTTTTT. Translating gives CASSQGPNTGELFF.

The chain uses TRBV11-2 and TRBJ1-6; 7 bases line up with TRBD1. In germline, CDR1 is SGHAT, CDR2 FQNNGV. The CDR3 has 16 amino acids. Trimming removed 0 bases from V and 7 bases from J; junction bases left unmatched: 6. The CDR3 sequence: CASSLDRAGGNSPLHF. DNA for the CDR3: TGTGCCAGCAGCTTAGATAGGGCAGGGGGGAATTCACCCCTCCACTTT.

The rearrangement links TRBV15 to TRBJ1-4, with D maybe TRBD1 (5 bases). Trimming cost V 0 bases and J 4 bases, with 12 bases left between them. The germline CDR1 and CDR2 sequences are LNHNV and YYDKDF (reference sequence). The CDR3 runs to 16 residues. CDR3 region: CATSRDYTGHNEKLFF. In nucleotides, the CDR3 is TGTGCCACCAGCAGAGATTACACAGGCCATAATGAAAAACTGTTTTTT. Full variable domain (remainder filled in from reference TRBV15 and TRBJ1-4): DAMVIQNPRYQVTQFGKPVTLSCSQTLNHNVMYWYQQKSSQAPKLLFHYYDKDFNNEADTPDNFQSRRPNTSFCFLDIRSPGLGDTAMYLCATSRDYTGHNEKLFFGSGTQLSVL.

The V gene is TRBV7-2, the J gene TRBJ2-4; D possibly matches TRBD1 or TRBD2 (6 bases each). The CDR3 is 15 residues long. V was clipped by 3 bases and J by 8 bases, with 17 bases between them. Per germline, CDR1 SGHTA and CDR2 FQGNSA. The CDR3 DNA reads TGTGCCAGCAGCTTTAGCGGCTGGGGGGCGGACATTCAGTACTTC. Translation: CASSFSGWGADIQYF. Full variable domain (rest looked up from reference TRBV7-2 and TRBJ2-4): GAGVSQSPSNKVTEKGKDVELRCDPISGHTALYWYRQSLGQGLEFLIYFQGNSAPDKSGLPSDRFSAERTGGSVSTLTIQRTQQEDSAVYLCASSFSGWGADIQYFGAGTRLSVL.

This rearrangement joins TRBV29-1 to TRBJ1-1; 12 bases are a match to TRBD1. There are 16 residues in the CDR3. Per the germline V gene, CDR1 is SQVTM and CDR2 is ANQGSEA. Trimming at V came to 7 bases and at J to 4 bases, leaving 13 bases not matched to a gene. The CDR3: CSALPGQGASVTEAFF. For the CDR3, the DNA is TGCAGCGCCCTACCGGGACAGGGGGCGTCTGTCACTGAAGCTTTCTTT.

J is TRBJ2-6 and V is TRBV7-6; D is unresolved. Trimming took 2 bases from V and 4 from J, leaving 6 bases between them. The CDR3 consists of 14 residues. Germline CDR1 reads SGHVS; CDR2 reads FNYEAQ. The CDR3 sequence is CASSLNMGANVLTF. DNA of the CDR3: TGTGCCAGCAGCTTAAATATGGGGGCCAACGTCCTGACTTTC.

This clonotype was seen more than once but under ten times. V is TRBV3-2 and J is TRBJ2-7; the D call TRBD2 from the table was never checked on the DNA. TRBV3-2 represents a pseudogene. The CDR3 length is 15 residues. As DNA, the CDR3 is TGTGCCAGCAGCCAAACCGGAGGGCCCACCTACGAGCAGTACTTC. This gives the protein CASSQTGGPTYEQYF.

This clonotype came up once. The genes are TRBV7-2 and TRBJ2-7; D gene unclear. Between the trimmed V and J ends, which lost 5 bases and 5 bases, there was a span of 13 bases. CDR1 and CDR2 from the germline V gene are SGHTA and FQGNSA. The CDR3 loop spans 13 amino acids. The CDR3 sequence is CASSPGRLNEQYF. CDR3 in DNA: TGTGCCAGCAGCCCCGGCCGTCTGAACGAGCAGTACTTC.

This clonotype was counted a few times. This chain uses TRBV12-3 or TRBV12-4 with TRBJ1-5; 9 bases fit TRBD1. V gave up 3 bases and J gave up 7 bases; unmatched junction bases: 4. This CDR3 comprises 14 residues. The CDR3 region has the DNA TGTGCCAGCAGTTTTGGACAGGGGTGGCAGCCCCAGCATTTT. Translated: CASSFGQGWQPQHF.

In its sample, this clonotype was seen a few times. The CDR3 loop reads CASSQGTSGSLKQYF. The CDR3 DNA is TGTGCCAGCAGTCAGGGGACTAGCGGGAGCTTAAAGCAGTACTTC. This chain links TRBV28 with TRBJ2-7; 14 bases map to TRBD2. With V trimmed by 5 bases and J by 8 bases, 8 bases remained unmatched. Per germline, CDR1 MDHEN and CDR2 SYDVKM. This CDR3 contains 15 residues. Full variable domain (missing parts from reference TRBV28 and TRBJ2-7): DVKVTQSSRYLVKRTGEKVFLECVQDMDHENMFWYRQDPGLGLRLIYFSYDVKMKEKGDIPEGYSVSREKKERFSLILESASTNQTSMYLCASSQGTSGSLKQYFGPGTRLTVT.

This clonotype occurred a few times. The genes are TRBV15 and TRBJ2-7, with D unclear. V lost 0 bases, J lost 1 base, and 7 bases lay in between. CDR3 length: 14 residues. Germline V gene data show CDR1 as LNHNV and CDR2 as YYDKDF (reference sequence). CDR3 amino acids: CATSRDTASYEQYF. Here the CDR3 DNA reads TGTGCCACCAGCAGAGACACAGCGTCCTACGAGCAGTACTTC.

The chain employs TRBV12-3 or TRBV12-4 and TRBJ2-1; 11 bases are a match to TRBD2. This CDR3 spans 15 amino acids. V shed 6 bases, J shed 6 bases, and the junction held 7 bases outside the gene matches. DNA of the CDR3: TGTGCCAGCAGCCCTAGACTAGCGGGGCCCAATGAGCAGTTCTTC. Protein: CASSPRLAGPNEQFF.

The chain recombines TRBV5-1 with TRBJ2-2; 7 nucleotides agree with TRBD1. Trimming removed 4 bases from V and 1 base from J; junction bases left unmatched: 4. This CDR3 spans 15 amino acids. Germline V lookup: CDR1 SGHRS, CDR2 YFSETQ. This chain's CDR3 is CASSTGQMNTGELFF. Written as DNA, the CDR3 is TGCGCCAGCAGCACGGGACAGATGAACACCGGGGAGCTGTTTTTT. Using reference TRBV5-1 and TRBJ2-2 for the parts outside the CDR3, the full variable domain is KAGVTQTPRYLIKTRGQQVTLSCSPISGHRSVSWYQQTPGQGLQFLFEYFSETQRNKGNFPGRFSGRQFSNSRSEMNVSTLELGDSALYLCASSTGQMNTGELFFGEGSRLTVL.

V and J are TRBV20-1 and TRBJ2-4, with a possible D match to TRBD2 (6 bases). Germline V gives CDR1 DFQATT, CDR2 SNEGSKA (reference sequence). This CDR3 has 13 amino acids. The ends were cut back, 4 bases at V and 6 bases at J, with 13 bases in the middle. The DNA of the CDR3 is TGCAGTGCTATAATCTCTAGCGTAAACATTCAGTACTTC. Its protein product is CSAIISSVNIQYF.

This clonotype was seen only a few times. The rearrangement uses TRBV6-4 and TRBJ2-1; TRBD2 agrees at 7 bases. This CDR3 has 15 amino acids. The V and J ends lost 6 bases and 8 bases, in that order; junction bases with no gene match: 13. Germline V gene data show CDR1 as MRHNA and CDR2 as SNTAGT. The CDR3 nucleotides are TGTGCCAGCAGAGAGGACTTCCGACTAGCCCATGAGCAGTTCTTC. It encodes CASREDFRLAHEQFF.

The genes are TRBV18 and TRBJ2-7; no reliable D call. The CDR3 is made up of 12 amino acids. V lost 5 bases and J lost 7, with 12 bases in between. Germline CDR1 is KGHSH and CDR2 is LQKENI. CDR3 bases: TGTGCCAGCTCAGGGGAACAAGGGGAGCAGTACTTC. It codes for CASSGEQGEQYF.

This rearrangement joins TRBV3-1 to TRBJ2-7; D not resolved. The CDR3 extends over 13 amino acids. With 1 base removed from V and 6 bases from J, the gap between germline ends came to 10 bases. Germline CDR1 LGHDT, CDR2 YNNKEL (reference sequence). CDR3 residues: CASSQGRRGEQYF. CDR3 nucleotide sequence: TGTGCCAGCAGCCAAGGTCGGCGCGGCGAGCAGTACTTC.

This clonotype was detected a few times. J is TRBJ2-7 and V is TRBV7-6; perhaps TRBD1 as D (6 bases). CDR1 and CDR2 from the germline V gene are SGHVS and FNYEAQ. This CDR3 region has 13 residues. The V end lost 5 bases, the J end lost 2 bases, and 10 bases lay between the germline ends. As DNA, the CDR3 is TGTGCCAGCAGCCGGGACACCACCTACGAGCAGTACTTC. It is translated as CASSRDTTYEQYF.